This T cell receptor beta chain is from a study of molecular identifiers for immune sequencing clone quantification. Study in general: Five aliquots were made in replicates from the RNA of approximately 20,000 or 98,000 naive CD8 cells, and four were sequenced.

Study outcomes and limitations: Clones with over 20 RNA copies captured over 97% of effector molecules but under 1% of naive ones.

V lost 3 bases and J lost 7, with 9 bases in between. The germline V gene encodes CDR1 GTSNPN and CDR2 SVGIG (reference sequence). This CDR3 comprises 11 residues. Using 10%, 30% or 50% RNA, naive CD8 libraries were derived from roughly 20,000 to 1,000,000 sorted cells. Sorting isolated naive CD8 T cells as CD8+CD4-CCR7+CD45RA+ events. This clonotype was recorded many times. The target antigen is unknown. TCRdb re-derived calls from the PCR reads in MiXCR, one entry per CDR3 protein. This table holds about 640,000 distinct CDR3 sequences, just under 20% found once. The V gene is TRBV30, the J gene TRBJ1-1, with no clear D. The clonotype comes from a human donor in good health. Some libraries in this study had Jurkat cell RNA spiked in. Sequencing was performed on naive CD8+ T cells from blood, with Jurkat cell RNA spiked in. The subset denotes: FACS-sorted CD8+CD4-CCR7+CD45RA+ naive T cells. In DNA form, the CDR3 reads TGTGCCTGGAGCGACTACCGTGAAGCTTTCTTT. Translated, it gives CAWSDYREAFF.